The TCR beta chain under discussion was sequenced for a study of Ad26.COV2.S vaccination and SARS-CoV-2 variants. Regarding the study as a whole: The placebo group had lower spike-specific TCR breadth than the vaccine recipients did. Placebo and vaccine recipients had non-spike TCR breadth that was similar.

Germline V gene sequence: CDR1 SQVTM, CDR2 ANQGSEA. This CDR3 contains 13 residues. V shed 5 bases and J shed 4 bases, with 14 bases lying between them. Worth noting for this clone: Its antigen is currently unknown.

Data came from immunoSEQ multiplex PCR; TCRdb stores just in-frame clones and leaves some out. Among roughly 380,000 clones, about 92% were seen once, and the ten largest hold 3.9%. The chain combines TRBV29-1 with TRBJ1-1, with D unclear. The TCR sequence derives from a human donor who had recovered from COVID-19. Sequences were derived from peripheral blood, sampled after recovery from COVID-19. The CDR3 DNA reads TGCAGCGTTCTTCTTGGGATTACCACTGAAGCTTTCTTT. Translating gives CSVLLGITTEAFF.